This T cell receptor beta chain originates from a study of siplizumab effects on memory and regulatory T cells. Broader study findings: Memory T cells appeared less diverse than naive cells, which seemed to contribute substantially to alloresponse. Proliferating Tregs in siplizumab cultures were never verified as suppressive.

To note about this clone: Its antigen is still unknown.

Germline V gene sequence: CDR1 SGHAT, CDR2 FQNNGV. The CDR3 is made up of 15 amino acids. Trimming took off 1 base at V and 0 bases at J, with 10 bases between the two ends. The assay was immunoSEQ multiplex PCR, and TCRdb's table has in-frame clones only and misses some. The sample consists of some 99,000 clones, approximately 90% of them appearing once. The source of this sequence is a human donor in good health. This chain links TRBV11-2 with TRBJ2-7; D is undetermined. The sample was Tregs sorted from blood. The CDR3 reads CASSLGSGSSYEQYF. For the CDR3, the DNA is TGTGCCAGCAGCTTAGGATCCGGGTCCTCCTACGAGCAGTACTTC. The variable domain in full, with the rest retrieved from reference TRBV11-2 and TRBJ2-7, is EAGVAQSPRYKIIEKRQSVAFWCNPISGHATLYWYQQILGQGPKLLIQFQNNGVVDDSQLPKDRFSAERLKGVDSTLKIQPAKLEDSAVYLCASSLGSGSSYEQYFGPGTRLTVT.